The clone carrying this T cell receptor (beta chain) was counted between two and nine times. V was clipped by 6 bases and J by 5 bases, with 13 bases between them. This CDR3 has 14 amino acids. In germline, CDR1 is MDHEN, CDR2 SYDVKM. These data belong to a study of T cells in Graves' hyperthyroidism and ophthalmopathy. TCR beta CDR3 regions were amplified from RNA transcripts. TCR CDR3 regions were first amplified by RT-PCR with HTBI primers. TCRdb ran MiXCR on the multiplex PCR reads and lists one entry per CDR3 protein. The data contain 300,000 to 450,000 distinct CDR3 sequences, approximately 14% of them singletons.

This sequence was found in a woman younger than 30 with Graves' hyperthyroidism that later progressed to Graves' ophthalmopathy. The chain couples TRBV28 to TRBJ1-4; the D gene is possibly TRBD1 (5 bases). Sequencing used blood. The CDR3 coding sequence is TGTGCCAGCAGGCCGCGAACAGGCAATGAAAAACTGTTTTTT. Encoded protein: CASRPRTGNEKLFF.